A single sample gave rise to the 23 T cell receptor beta chains below, sequenced in a study of CXCR3-negative and CXCR3-positive naive CD8 T cells. Study conclusions and caveats: More hydrophobic TRB CDR3s were found in CXCR3-positive naive cells than in CXCR3-negative naive cells.

These receptors have no identified antigens. It was by 5' RACE with UMI labels that the TRB cDNA libraries were prepared. TCRdb reanalyzed the 5' RACE reads, giving one entry per CDR3 protein sequence and no DNA. The table for this sample gives roughly 60,000 distinct CDR3 sequences. The sample taken for sequencing was naive CXCR3+ CD8+ T cells from blood. The subset is: CD45RO-CCR7+CD27+CD95- naive CD8+ T cells expressing CXCR3 (TNR3+). These receptors originate from a human donor in good health. Some clones in this sample may be carry-over from other donors' samples.

The rearrangement uses TRBV15 and TRBJ1-6; the TRBD1 assignment by TCRdb is unverifiable without DNA. The CDR3 is 17 amino acids. The germline CDR1 and CDR2 sequences are LNHNV and YYDKDF (reference sequence). The CDR3: CATSRPPVGAGNSPLHF. The full variable domain, in which reference TRBV15 and TRBJ1-6 provide the parts outside the CDR3, is DAMVIQNPRYQVTQFGKPVTLSCSQTLNHNVMYWYQQKSSQAPKLLFHYYDKDFNNEADTPDNFQSRRPNTSFCFLDIRSPGLGDTAMYLCATSRPPVGAGNSPLHFGNGTRLTVT.

The chain has TRBV7-8 and TRBJ1-1. CDR3 size: 16 residues. Looked up from germline, CDR1 is SGHVS and CDR2 is FQNEAQ. CDR3 residues: CASSPSAVKPNTEAFF.

V and J are TRBV16 and TRBJ1-1. Germline V gives CDR1 KGHSY, CDR2 FQNENV. CDR3 size: 12 residues. CDR3 loop: CASSQLGPEAFF. The full variable domain, its missing parts supplied by reference TRBV16 and TRBJ1-1, is GEEVAQTPKHLVRGEGQKAKLYCAPIKGHSYVFWYQQVLKNEFKFLISFQNENVFDETGMPKERFSAKCLPNSPCSLEIQATKLEDSAVYFCASSQLGPEAFFGQGTRLTVV.

This sequence joins TRBV29-1 and TRBJ2-1; TCRdb indicates TRBD1, and absent DNA this call remains unverified. This CDR3 is built from 16 residues. The germline gives CDR1 SQVTM, CDR2 ANQGSEA. CDR3 in amino acids: CSVETGASSSYNEQFF.

The rearrangement joins TRBV4-3 to TRBJ1-5; the TRBD1 assignment by TCRdb is unverifiable without DNA. Germline lookup yields CDR1 LGHNA and CDR2 YSLEER. The CDR3 is made up of 16 amino acids. The CDR3 protein is CASSRDRAPSNQPQHF.

This rearrangement joins TRBV4-3 to TRBJ1-1. CDR3 size: 14 residues. From germline, CDR1 is LGHNA and CDR2 YSLEER. The CDR3 here is CASSQAKLNTEAFF.

The chain links TRBV4-2 to TRBJ2-3; lacking DNA, the TRBD1 call made by TCRdb goes unchecked. CDR1 and CDR2 from the germline V gene are LGHNA and YNFKEQ. The CDR3 totals 15 residues. The CDR3 sequence is CASSQEDPAPNTQYF.

This sequence joins TRBV7-8 and TRBJ1-1; there is no DNA to check the TCRdb D call of TRBD1. This CDR3 has 15 amino acids. From germline, CDR1 is SGHVS and CDR2 FQNEAQ. CDR3 in amino acids: CASSYQDRVNTEAFF.

This sequence joins TRBV6-2 or TRBV6-3 and TRBJ2-7; the TCRdb call, TRBD2, lacks DNA for checking. The CDR3 is 18 amino acids. Germline V gene data show CDR1 as MNHEY and CDR2 as SVGEGT. The CDR3 loop is CASSYSKGGRLAGYEQYF.

This chain uses TRBV6-5 with TRBJ1-4. This CDR3 has 14 amino acids. Looked up from germline, CDR1 is MNHEY and CDR2 is SVGAGI. CDR3 protein: CASRPGPRHEKLFF.

V usage is TRBV6-5 and J usage is TRBJ2-7; TCRdb returns TRBD1, unconfirmable since there is no DNA. The V gene's germline CDR1 is MNHEY and CDR2 SVGAGI. CDR3 length equals 17 residues. CDR3 sequence: CASSLYGPGQGEGEQYF.

The chain links TRBV7-2 to TRBJ2-7. CDR1 SGHTA and CDR2 FQGNSA come from the germline V gene. CDR3 length equals 15 residues. The CDR3 here is CASSLSADPSYEQYF.

The genes are TRBV6-5 and TRBJ2-1; TCRdb names TRBD2, which stays unverified in the absence of DNA. The CDR3 covers 18 residues. Germline V gene data show CDR1 as MNHEY and CDR2 as SVGAGI. CDR3 in amino acids: CASSSEAYTVSRPYEQFF.

CDR3: CASSYRLAVDEQFF. The chain has TRBV12-3 or TRBV12-4 and TRBJ2-1; the D gene TCRdb calls, TRBD2, cannot be checked with no DNA. The CDR3 is 14 residues long.

This sequence joins TRBV29-1 and TRBJ2-7. Germline CDR1 SQVTM, CDR2 ANQGSEA. This CDR3 has 11 amino acids. CDR3 residues: CSVVHLGEQYF.

The rearrangement links TRBV25-1 to TRBJ1-3; no DNA is available, so the TRBD1 call from TCRdb remains unchecked. The CDR3 is 14 amino acids. CDR1 and CDR2 from the germline V gene are MGHDK and SYGVNS. Here the CDR3 reads CASSDWGLRNTIYF.

The genes are TRBV20-1 and TRBJ2-2; no DNA is available, so the TRBD2 call from TCRdb remains unchecked. Germline CDR1 and CDR2: DFQATT and SNEGSKA (reference sequence). The CDR3 contains 14 residues. The CDR3 spells CSAGLAGDTGELFF.

The chain links TRBV20-1 to TRBJ2-7; TCRdb's D call of TRBD1 is untestable without DNA. CDR1 is DFQATT, CDR2 SNEGSKA, per germline (reference sequence). The CDR3 covers 11 residues. The CDR3 reads CSARTGDEQYF.

The rearrangement joins TRBV5-1 to TRBJ2-2; with no DNA, the TCRdb D assignment of TRBD1 cannot be verified. Per germline, CDR1 SGHRS and CDR2 YFSETQ. There are 16 residues in the CDR3. CDR3 residues: CASSILQGANTGELFF.

The rearrangement uses TRBV7-2 and TRBJ1-1. The germline V gene has CDR1 SGHTA and CDR2 FQGNSA. This CDR3 contains 13 residues. CDR3 sequence reads: CASSFGSNTEAFF.

The chain carries TRBV12-3 or TRBV12-4 and TRBJ2-1. The CDR3 has 13 amino acids. The CDR3 sequence: CASSLAVLVGQFF.

J is TRBJ2-1 and V is TRBV6-5. The CDR3 covers 12 residues. Germline V gives CDR1 MNHEY, CDR2 SVGAGI. The CDR3 loop reads CASGLSDNEQFF.

This sequence joins TRBV7-9 and TRBJ2-2; with no DNA, the TCRdb D assignment of TRBD2 cannot be verified. Germline loops: CDR1 SEHNR, CDR2 FQNEAQ (reference sequence). This CDR3 is 13 amino acids long. The CDR3 reads CASSSWESGELFF. Looking up the rest from reference TRBV7-9 and TRBJ2-2 gives the full variable domain: DTGVSQNPRHKITKRGQNVTFRCDPISEHNRLYWYRQTLGQGPEFLTYFQNEAQLEKSRLLSDRFSAERPKGSFSTLEIQRTEQGDSAMYLCASSSWESGELFFGEGSRLTVL.